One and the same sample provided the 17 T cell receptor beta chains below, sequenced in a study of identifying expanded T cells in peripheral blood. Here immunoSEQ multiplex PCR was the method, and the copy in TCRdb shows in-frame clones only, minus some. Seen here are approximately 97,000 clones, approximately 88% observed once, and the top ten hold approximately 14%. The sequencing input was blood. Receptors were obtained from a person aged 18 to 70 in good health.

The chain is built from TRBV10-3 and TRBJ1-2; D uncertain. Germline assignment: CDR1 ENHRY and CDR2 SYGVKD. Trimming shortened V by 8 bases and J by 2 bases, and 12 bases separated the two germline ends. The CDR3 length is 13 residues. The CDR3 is CAIGEGGNYGYTF. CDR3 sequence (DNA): TGTGCCATCGGGGAAGGTGGAAACTATGGCTACACCTTC.

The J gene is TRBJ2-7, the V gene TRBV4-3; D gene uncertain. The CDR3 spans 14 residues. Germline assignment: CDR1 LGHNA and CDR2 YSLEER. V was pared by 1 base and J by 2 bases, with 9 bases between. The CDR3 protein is CASSQGADTYEQYF. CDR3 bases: TGCGCCAGCAGCCAAGGTGCAGACACCTACGAGCAGTACTTC.

The CDR3, as DNA: TGCGCCAGCAGCTTGGGACAGGTTCTAGCCACAGATACGCAGTATTTT. Protein: CASSLGQVLATDTQYF. V and J are TRBV5-1 and TRBJ2-3; a possible D gene is TRBD1 (6 bases). CDR1 and CDR2 (germline): SGHRS, YFSETQ. Trimming pared 0 bases from V and 2 bases from J, leaving 13 bases between. The CDR3 covers 16 residues.

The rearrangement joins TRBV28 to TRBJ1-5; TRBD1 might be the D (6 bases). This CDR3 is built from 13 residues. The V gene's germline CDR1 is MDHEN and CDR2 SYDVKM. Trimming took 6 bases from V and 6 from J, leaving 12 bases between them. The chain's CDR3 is CASRRTDAQPQHF. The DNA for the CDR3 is TGTGCCAGCAGGCGGACAGATGCTCAGCCCCAGCATTTT. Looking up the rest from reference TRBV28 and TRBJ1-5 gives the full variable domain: DVKVTQSSRYLVKRTGEKVFLECVQDMDHENMFWYRQDPGLGLRLIYFSYDVKMKEKGDIPEGYSVSREKKERFSLILESASTNQTSMYLCASRRTDAQPQHFGDGTRLSIL.

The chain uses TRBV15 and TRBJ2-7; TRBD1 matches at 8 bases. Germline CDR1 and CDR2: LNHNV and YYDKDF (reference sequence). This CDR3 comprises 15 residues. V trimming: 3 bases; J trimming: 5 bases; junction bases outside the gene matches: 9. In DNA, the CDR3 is TGTGCCACCAGCAGTCTTGACAGGGGAAAGGACGAGCAGTACTTC. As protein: CATSSLDRGKDEQYF.

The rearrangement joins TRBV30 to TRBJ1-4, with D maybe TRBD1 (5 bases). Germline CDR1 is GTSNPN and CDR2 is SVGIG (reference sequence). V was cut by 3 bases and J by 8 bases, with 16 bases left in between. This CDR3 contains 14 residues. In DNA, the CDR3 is TGTGCCTGGAGGGAAGGCGGGGGTAGCGAAAAACTGTTTTTT. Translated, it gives CAWREGGGSEKLFF.

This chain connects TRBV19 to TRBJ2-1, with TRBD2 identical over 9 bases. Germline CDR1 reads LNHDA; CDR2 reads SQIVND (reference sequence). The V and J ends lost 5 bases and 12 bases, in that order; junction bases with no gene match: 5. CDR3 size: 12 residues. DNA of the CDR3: TGTGCCAGTAGTTCTAGCGGGAAGGTGCAGTTCTTC. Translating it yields CASSSSGKVQFF.

The DNA for the CDR3 is TGTGCCAGCAGCTTAGGTATAGAAGATACGCAGTATTTT. This gives the protein CASSLGIEDTQYF. This chain joins TRBV11-2 and TRBJ2-3; D is uncertain. The germline V and J ends were trimmed by 1 base and 5 bases, with 7 bases remaining between them. The CDR3 consists of 13 residues. In germline, CDR1 is SGHAT, CDR2 FQNNGV.

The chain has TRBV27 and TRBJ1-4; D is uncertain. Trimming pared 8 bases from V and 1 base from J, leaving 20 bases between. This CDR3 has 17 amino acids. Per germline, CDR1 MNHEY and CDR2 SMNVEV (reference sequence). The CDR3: CASALEGPPGTNEKLFF. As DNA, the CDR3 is TGTGCCAGCGCGCTGGAGGGCCCTCCCGGAACTAATGAAAAACTGTTTTTT.

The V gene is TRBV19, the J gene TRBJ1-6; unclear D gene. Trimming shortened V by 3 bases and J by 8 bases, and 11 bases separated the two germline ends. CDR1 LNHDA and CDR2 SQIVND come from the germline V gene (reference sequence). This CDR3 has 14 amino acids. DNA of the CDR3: TGTGCCAGTAGTATGGCGGTGGTTGATTCACCCCTCCACTTT. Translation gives CASSMAVVDSPLHF.

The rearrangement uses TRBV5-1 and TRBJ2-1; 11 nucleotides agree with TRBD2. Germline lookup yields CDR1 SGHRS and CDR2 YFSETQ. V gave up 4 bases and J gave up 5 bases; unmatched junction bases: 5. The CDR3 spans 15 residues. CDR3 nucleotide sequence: TGCGCCAGCAGCCCACTAGCGGGGGACAACAATGAGCAGTTCTTC. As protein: CASSPLAGDNNEQFF. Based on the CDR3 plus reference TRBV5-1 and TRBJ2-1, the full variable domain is KAGVTQTPRYLIKTRGQQVTLSCSPISGHRSVSWYQQTPGQGLQFLFEYFSETQRNKGNFPGRFSGRQFSNSRSEMNVSTLELGDSALYLCASSPLAGDNNEQFFGPGTRLTVL.

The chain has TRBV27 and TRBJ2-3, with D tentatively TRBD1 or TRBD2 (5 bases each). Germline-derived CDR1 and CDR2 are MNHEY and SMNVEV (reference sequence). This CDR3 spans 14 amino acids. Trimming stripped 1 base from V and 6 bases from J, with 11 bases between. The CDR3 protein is CASSLYGTADTQYF. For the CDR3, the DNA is TGTGCCAGCAGTTTATACGGGACCGCGGATACGCAGTATTTT.

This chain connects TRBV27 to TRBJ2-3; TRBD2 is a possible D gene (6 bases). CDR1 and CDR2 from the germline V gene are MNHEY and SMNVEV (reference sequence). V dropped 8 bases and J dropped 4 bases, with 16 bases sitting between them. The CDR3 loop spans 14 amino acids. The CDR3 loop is CASSRDWGADTQYF. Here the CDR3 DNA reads TGTGCCAGCTCCCGGGACTGGGGGGCAGATACGCAGTATTTT.

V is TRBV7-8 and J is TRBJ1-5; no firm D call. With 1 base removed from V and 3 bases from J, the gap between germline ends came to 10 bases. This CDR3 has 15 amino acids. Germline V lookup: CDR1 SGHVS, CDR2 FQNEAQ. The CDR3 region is CASSLGGGDNQPQHF. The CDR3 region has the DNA TGTGCCAGCAGCTTAGGGGGTGGAGACAATCAGCCCCAGCATTTT.

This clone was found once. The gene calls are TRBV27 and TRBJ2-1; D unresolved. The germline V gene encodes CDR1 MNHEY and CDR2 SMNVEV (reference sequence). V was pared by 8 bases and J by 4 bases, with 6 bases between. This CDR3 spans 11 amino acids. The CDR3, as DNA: TGTGCCAGCCGCAGTTACAATGAGCAGTTCTTC. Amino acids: CASRSYNEQFF.

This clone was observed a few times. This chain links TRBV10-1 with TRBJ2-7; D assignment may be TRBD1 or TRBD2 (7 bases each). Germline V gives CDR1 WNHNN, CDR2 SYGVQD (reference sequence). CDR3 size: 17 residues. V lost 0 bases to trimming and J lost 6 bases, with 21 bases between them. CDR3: CASSESGGAQGSGEQYF. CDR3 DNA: TGCGCCAGCAGTGAGTCGGGGGGGGCACAGGGGAGCGGCGAGCAGTACTTC.

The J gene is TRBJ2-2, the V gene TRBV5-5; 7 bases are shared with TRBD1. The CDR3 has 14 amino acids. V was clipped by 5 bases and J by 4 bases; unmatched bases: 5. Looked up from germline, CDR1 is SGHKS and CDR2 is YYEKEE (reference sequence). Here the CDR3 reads CASRLTGFTGELFF. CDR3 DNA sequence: TGTGCCAGCAGGTTGACAGGGTTCACCGGGGAGCTGTTTTTT.